This T cell receptor beta chain is drawn from a study of OX40 agonist ivuxolimab in advanced cancers. Study-wide background: Patients were dosed intravenously with ivuxolimab at 0.01 to 10 mg/kg every 2 weeks. A history of anti-PD-1, anti-PD-L1 or anti-CTLA-4 therapy was acceptable, and more than 30% had some. Study results and caveats: The study observed clonal expansion of CD4+ and CD8+ blood T cells by week 6 at 0.1 to 3.0 mg/kg. Mean expanded clone counts were higher in CD8+ than CD4+ T cells.

About this clone: The antigen remains undetermined.

Method: immunoSEQ multiplex PCR; TCRdb's copy keeps in-frame clones and lacks some. The data show over 30,000 clones, 82% seen once. This CDR3 is 15 amino acids long. With V trimmed by 3 bases and J by 0 bases, 2 bases remained unmatched. Germline values: CDR1 SGHRS, CDR2 YFSETQ. Sequences were derived from CD4+ or CD8+ T cells sorted from blood, sampled in a trial of the OX40 agonist ivuxolimab. V usage is TRBV5-1 and J usage is TRBJ2-1; 8 bases are a match to TRBD1. The clonotype comes from an adult with an advanced solid tumor such as melanoma, head and neck, liver or kidney cancer. The CDR3 reads CASSWTGSSYNEQFF. CDR3 DNA: TGCGCCAGCAGCTGGACAGGGAGCTCCTACAATGAGCAGTTCTTC. The entire variable domain, with the rest obtained from reference TRBV5-1 and TRBJ2-1, is as follows: KAGVTQTPRYLIKTRGQQVTLSCSPISGHRSVSWYQQTPGQGLQFLFEYFSETQRNKGNFPGRFSGRQFSNSRSEMNVSTLELGDSALYLCASSWTGSSYNEQFFGPGTRLTVL.